This TCR beta chain was profiled in a study of blood T cells in healthy people across ages. Regarding this clonotype: Its cognate antigen is unknown.

Study outcomes and limitations: Strongly correlated with naive T cell percentage was TCR beta diversity. Investigators viewed diversity estimates from one million T cells as underestimates, the study reported.

Those donating, healthy Caucasian individuals from Russia, were aged roughly 6 to 100. Primers used in a second PCR of roughly 6 to 12 cycles were a sample-barcoded 5' primer and a J-beta primer mix. Through a template-switch adaptor with 12 random nucleotides, each cDNA molecule received a tag. TCRdb passed the 5' RACE reads through MiXCR, listing each CDR3 protein once. This table holds about 730,000 distinct CDR3 sequences, 43% found once. The source of this sequence is a woman aged 55 to 70 in good health. Sequenced: blood.

CDR3 DNA sequence: TGTGCCACCAGCAGTTTCAATTCCTACGAGCAGTACTTC. Residues: CATSSFNSYEQYF. This chain links TRBV15 with TRBJ2-5, with unresolved D. Gene TRBJ2-7 matches the end of the DNA better, so the J call may be wrong. Germline loops: CDR1 LNHNV, CDR2 YYDKDF (reference sequence). This CDR3 region has 13 residues.